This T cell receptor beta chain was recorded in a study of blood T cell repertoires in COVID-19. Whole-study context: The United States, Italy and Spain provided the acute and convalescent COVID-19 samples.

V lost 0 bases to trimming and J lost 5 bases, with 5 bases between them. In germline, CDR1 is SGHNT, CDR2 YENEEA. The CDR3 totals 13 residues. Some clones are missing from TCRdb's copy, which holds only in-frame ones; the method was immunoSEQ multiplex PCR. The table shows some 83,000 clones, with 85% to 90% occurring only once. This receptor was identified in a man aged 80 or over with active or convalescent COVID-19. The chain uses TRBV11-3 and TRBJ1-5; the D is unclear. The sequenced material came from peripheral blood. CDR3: CASSLDRYQPQHF. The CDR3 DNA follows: TGTGCCAGCAGCTTAGACAGATATCAGCCCCAGCATTTT.